The rows below give T cell receptor beta chains drawn from one sample of a study of cytomegalovirus exposure and HLA in healthy donors. The repertoire was sequenced with immunoSEQ multiplex PCR; TCRdb's copy has only in-frame clones and lacks some. Among fewer than 250,000 clones listed, approximately 87% were seen once. Material: PBMCs. These receptors originate from a young man in good health and CMV-seronegative. Each CDR3 is given with its conserved first and last residue. The D gene is left open where the match is weak. A clone size is listed for some rows: how often the clone was seen (once, few, many), or a class if it is expanded.

v_gene	j_gene	abundance	d_gene	CDR3aa	CDR3nt
TRBV28	TRBJ2-7	few	TRBD1	CASTPGTGSYEQYF	TGTGCCAGCACTCCCGGGACAGGATCCTACGAGCAGTACTTC
TRBV19	TRBJ1-2	.	.	CASSIGTTGGYTF	TGTGCCAGTAGTATAGGAACGACGGGGGGCTACACCTTC
TRBV28	TRBJ2-7	.	TRBD1	CASSSPGQGAGEQYF	TGTGCCAGCAGTTCCCCGGGACAGGGGGCAGGGGAGCAGTACTTC
TRBV6-5	TRBJ1-1	.	TRBD1	CASGRDREAFF	TGTGCCAGCGGAAGGGACAGGGAAGCTTTCTTT
TRBV25-1	TRBJ1-6	.	.	CASSPDSFSPLHF	TGTGCCAGCAGTCCTGACAGTTTTTCACCCCTCCACTTT
TRBV5-1	TRBJ2-7	.	TRBD2	CASSVGAGLAGVPHEQYF	TGCGCCAGCAGCGTGGGGGCCGGACTAGCGGGGGTCCCCCACGAGCAGTACTTC
TRBV4-1	TRBJ1-2	.	.	CASSQEVNSRTYGYTF	TGCGCCAGCAGCCAAGAGGTGAACAGCAGAACCTATGGCTACACCTTC
TRBV27	TRBJ1-1	.	.	CASSLGLGGTEAFF	TGTGCCAGCAGTTTGGGATTAGGGGGCACTGAAGCTTTCTTT
TRBV27	TRBJ2-6	.	TRBD2	CASSLLAGISGANVLTF	TGTGCCAGCAGTTTACTAGCGGGTATCTCTGGGGCCAACGTCCTGACTTTC
TRBV2	TRBJ1-1	.	.	CASRERTEAFF	TGTGCCAGCAGAGAACGTACTGAAGCTTTCTTT
TRBV5-4	TRBJ1-5	.	.	CASSLGGGNNQPQHF	TGTGCCAGCAGCTTGGGGGGAGGGAACAATCAGCCCCAGCATTTT
TRBV25-1	TRBJ2-1	.	.	CASMGPYFSTGSNEQFF	TGTGCCAGCATGGGGCCTTACTTCTCAACCGGTTCGAATGAGCAGTTCTTC
TRBV30	TRBJ1-2	.	TRBD1	CAWRTPTGGTFYGYTF	TGTGCCTGGAGGACGCCTACAGGGGGCACCTTCTATGGCTACACCTTC
TRBV30	TRBJ2-2	few	TRBD2	CAWRLAGGARELFF	TGTGCCTGGAGGCTAGCGGGAGGTGCCAGGGAGCTGTTTTTT
TRBV27	TRBJ2-7	.	TRBD2	CASSLAWGGSGEQYF	TGTGCCAGCAGTTTAGCCTGGGGGGGTAGCGGCGAGCAGTACTTC
TRBV7-9	TRBJ2-6	.	.	CASSTGISGANVLTF	TGTGCCAGCAGCACAGGGATCTCTGGGGCCAACGTCCTGACTTTC
TRBV29-1	TRBJ2-3	.	TRBD2	CSVGTSGVGDTQYF	TGCAGCGTGGGGACTAGCGGGGTCGGAGATACGCAGTATTTT